Below, 8 T cell receptor beta chains from the same sample are listed, as sequenced in a study of OX40 agonist ivuxolimab in advanced cancers. Some clones are missing from TCRdb's copy, which holds only in-frame ones; the method was immunoSEQ multiplex PCR. The sample holds tens of thousands of clones, approximately 90% seen once. Sample: CD4+ or CD8+ T cells sorted from blood, taken in a trial of the OX40 agonist ivuxolimab. The receptor source for this set is an adult with an advanced solid tumor such as melanoma, head and neck, liver or kidney cancer.

The V gene is TRBV14, the J gene TRBJ1-2; D is uncertain. V dropped 4 bases and J dropped 3 bases, with 12 bases sitting between them. Germline V gene lookup returns CDR1 SGHDN and CDR2 FVKESK. This CDR3 spans 14 amino acids. The CDR3 loop reads CASSRPGNYYGYTF. DNA of the CDR3: TGTGCCAGCAGCCGACCCGGGAACTACTATGGCTACACCTTC.

The chain joins TRBV28 to TRBJ1-1; maybe TRBD1 (6 bases). The V and J ends lost 3 bases and 1 base respectively, with 9 bases between them. CDR3 length: 14 amino acids. Germline values: CDR1 MDHEN, CDR2 SYDVKM. CDR3 DNA: TGTGCCAGCAGTTTTGGGGGCGAGAACACTGAAGCTTTCTTT. Its protein product is CASSFGGENTEAFF. The full variable domain, its missing parts supplied by reference TRBV28 and TRBJ1-1, is DVKVTQSSRYLVKRTGEKVFLECVQDMDHENMFWYRQDPGLGLRLIYFSYDVKMKEKGDIPEGYSVSREKKERFSLILESASTNQTSMYLCASSFGGENTEAFFGQGTRLTVV.

The chain carries TRBV4-3 and TRBJ2-5; TRBD1 might be the D (5 bases). V was trimmed by 0 bases and J by 14 bases, leaving 16 bases between them. This CDR3 has 13 amino acids. Looked up from germline, CDR1 is LGHNA and CDR2 is YSLEER. Here the CDR3 reads CASSQDTTGLPYF. CDR3 sequence (DNA): TGCGCCAGCAGCCAAGACACCACAGGTCTCCCTTACTTC.

The V gene is TRBV5-5, the J gene TRBJ2-7; D unresolved. The CDR3 length is 14 residues. The germline CDR1 and CDR2 sequences are SGHKS and YYEKEE (reference sequence). With 3 bases removed from V and 5 bases from J, the gap between germline ends came to 15 bases. The CDR3 here is CASSWVGSLDEQYV. Here the CDR3 DNA reads TGTGCCAGCAGCTGGGTGGGCAGCCTGGACGAGCAGTACGTC.

The V gene is TRBV4-2, the J gene TRBJ2-1; 8 bases fit TRBD2. Germline CDR1 is LGHNA and CDR2 is YNFKEQ. This CDR3 has 13 amino acids. After removal of 3 bases from V and 6 bases from J, the junction contained 1 base not matched to a gene. The CDR3, as DNA: TGTGCCAGCAGCCACGGGAGGGCCAATGAGCAGTTCTTC. Its translation: CASSHGRANEQFF.

The rearrangement uses TRBV15 and TRBJ1-1; no reliable D call. V lost 3 bases and J lost 0, with 14 bases in between. The germline CDR1 and CDR2 sequences are LNHNV and YYDKDF (reference sequence). This CDR3 spans 16 amino acids. CDR3 sequence: CATSRPSTYLNTEAFF. CDR3 bases: TGTGCCACCAGCAGGCCCTCCACATATTTGAACACTGAAGCTTTCTTT.

The chain is built from TRBV4-2 and TRBJ2-7; the match to TRBD2 covers 7 bases. Looked up from germline, CDR1 is LGHNA and CDR2 is YNFKEQ. Unmatched junction bases numbered 3, after V lost 4 bases and J lost 0 bases. This CDR3 is 14 amino acids long. CDR3 DNA: TGTGCCAGCAGCCGAGCGGGAATCTCCTACGAGCAGTACTTC. Translated, it gives CASSRAGISYEQYF.

The chain combines TRBV28 with TRBJ1-1, with TRBD1 matching over 8 bases. CDR1 is MDHEN and CDR2 is SYDVKM in the germline V gene. V lost 6 bases, J lost 2 bases, and 5 bases stayed unmatched. There are 14 residues in the CDR3. CDR3 protein: CASRRQGLNTEAFF. The CDR3 region has the DNA TGTGCCAGCAGACGACAGGGGCTAAACACTGAAGCTTTCTTT.